This TCR beta chain was obtained from a study of blood T cell repertoires in COVID-19. Study details: Italy, Spain and the United States were the sources of the convalescent and acute COVID-19 samples. PBMCs, B-cell-depleted T cells, or T cells provided the cDNA or gDNA that made up the material.

Original methodology: Estimation of nucleated cell counts was performed using reference gene primer amplification. Some clones are missing from TCRdb's copy, which holds only in-frame ones; the method was immunoSEQ multiplex PCR. That table supplies the V and J calls and clone size; D and trimming were determined from the DNA. The sample holds about 110,000 clones; 71% are singletons and the top ten take 0.8% to 1%. Trimming at V came to 2 bases and at J to 3 bases, leaving 6 bases not matched to a gene. The germline gives CDR1 GTSNPN, CDR2 SVGIG (reference sequence). The CDR3 consists of 16 residues.

Sequenced input: peripheral blood. The chain couples TRBV30 to TRBJ2-1, with 11 positions matching TRBD2. The sequence was obtained from a human donor with acute or convalescent COVID-19. The donor label of this sample is uncertain. The CDR3 DNA reads as TGTGCCTGGAGTAAACTGGGACTAGCGGACTACAATGAGCAGTTCTTC. Translated, it gives CAWSKLGLADYNEQFF.